This is a list of T cell receptor beta chains from one sample in a study of early T cells in non-severe SARS-CoV-2 infection. TCRdb processed the 5' RACE reads anew with MiXCR; each CDR3 protein has one entry. The top ten hold approximately 5.4% of the sample, which has more than 60,000 distinct CDR3 sequences, around 4.6% seen once. Material: whole blood. Receptor source: an adult who was a healthcare worker with PCR-confirmed SARS-CoV-2 infection or an uninfected control (not recorded which). The CDR3 runs from the conserved cysteine through the conserved F or W. A D gene is named only where the DNA matches it firmly. Size values are once, few and many counts, or a class for expanded clones, and some rows have none.

>NA|14|TRBV27|NA|TRBJ2-2
CASTATGFTGELFF
TGTGCCAGCACCGCAACAGGGTTCACCGGGGAGCTGTTTTTT
>TRBD2|16|TRBV7-9|many|TRBJ2-7
CASSLAVAGLSYEQYF
TGTGCCAGCAGCTTAGCCGTAGCGGGACTTTCCTACGAGCAGTACTTC
>NA|14|TRBV27|few|TRBJ1-1
CASRRVDRDTEAFF
TGTGCCAGCAGGAGAGTCGATCGGGACACTGAAGCTTTCTTT
>NA|12|TRBV12-3/TRBV12-4|many|TRBJ2-7
CASALQGYEQYF
TGTGCCAGCGCTCTCCAGGGTTACGAGCAGTACTTC
>NA|15|TRBV2|few|TRBJ1-5
CASRRGRGSNQPQHF
TGTGCCAGCAGAAGGGGCAGGGGAAGCAATCAGCCCCAGCATTTT
>NA|12|TRBV20-1|many|TRBJ2-2
CSADKGAGELFF
TGCAGTGCTGATAAGGGAGCCGGGGAGCTGTTTTTT
>TRBD2|17|TRBV28|NA|TRBJ2-7
CASSSTSPREGRYEQYF
TGTGCCAGCAGTTCCACCTCCCCGCGGGAGGGCCGCTACGAGCAGTACTTC
>NA|15|TRBV5-1|few|TRBJ2-3
CASSLVDASLDTQYF
TGCGCCAGCAGCTTAGTAGACGCGTCCCTCGATACGCAGTATTTT
>NA|11|TRBV12-3/TRBV12-4|many|TRBJ1-3
CASTTGNTIYF
TGTGCCAGCACTACCGGAAACACCATATATTTT
>NA|16|TRBV9|few|TRBJ2-2
CASSVAGGGSTGELFF
TGTGCCAGCAGCGTAGCTGGGGGGGGCAGCACCGGGGAGCTGTTTTTT
>NA|12|TRBV20-1|few|TRBJ2-3
CSASGGTDTQYF
TGCAGTGCTAGTGGAGGGACAGATACGCAGTATTTT
>NA|11|TRBV3-1|many|TRBJ1-1
CASSQGGVAFF
TGTGCCAGCAGCCAAGGTGGGGTAGCTTTCTTT
>NA|15|TRBV27|few|TRBJ2-1
CASSLTGTFNNEQFF
TGTGCCAGCAGTTTAACGGGGACCTTCAACAATGAGCAGTTCTTC
>NA|18|TRBV4-2|NA|TRBJ2-3
CASSQESRVRASTDTQYF
TGTGCCAGCAGCCAAGAATCTCGGGTCCGAGCAAGCACAGATACGCAGTATTTT
>TRBD1|14|TRBV7-9|NA|TRBJ1-2
CASSLVGQGNGYTF
TGTGCCAGCAGCTTAGTCGGACAGGGAAACGGCTACACCTTC
>NA|13|TRBV29-1|many|TRBJ2-2
CSVRESGWGELFF
TGCAGCGTCCGAGAGAGCGGCTGGGGGGAGCTGTTTTTT
>NA|13|TRBV6-2/TRBV6-3|many|TRBJ2-7
CASRPPGLYEQYF
TGTGCCAGCAGACCTCCGGGACTTTACGAGCAGTACTTC
>TRBD1|17|TRBV10-3|NA|TRBJ2-3
CAISESRGTGGADTQYF
TGTGCCATCAGTGAGTCGAGGGGGACAGGGGGCGCAGATACGCAGTATTTT
>TRBD1|15|TRBV5-1|many|TRBJ1-2
CASSPGQALTYGYTF
TGCGCCAGCAGCCCCGGACAGGCGCTTACGTATGGCTACACCTTC
>TRBD2|15|TRBV19|few|TRBJ2-3
CASSTGLAGTDTQYF
TGTGCCAGTAGTACGGGACTAGCCGGCACAGATACGCAGTATTTT
>TRBD2|16|TRBV6-5|many|TRBJ2-3
CASSYSAGGFTDTQYF
TGTGCCAGCAGTTACTCCGCGGGGGGCTTCACAGATACGCAGTATTTT
>NA|14|TRBV30|NA|TRBJ2-7
CAWSVLRASYEQYF
TGTGCCTGGAGTGTATTGAGGGCCTCCTACGAGCAGTACTTC
>NA|13|TRBV12-5|few|TRBJ2-7
CASVPGQDYEQYF
TGTGCTAGCGTCCCTGGGCAGGACTACGAGCAGTACTTC
>NA|17|TRBV2|many|TRBJ2-1
CASSPLFSVSSYNEQFF
TGTGCCAGCAGCCCGCTTTTTTCCGTCAGCTCCTACAATGAGCAGTTCTTC
>NA|11|TRBV5-6|many|TRBJ1-1
CASSLEVEAFF
TGTGCCAGCAGCTTGGAAGTTGAAGCTTTCTTT
>NA|14|TRBV3-1|many|TRBJ1-2
CASSQGGGSDGYTF
TGTGCCAGCAGCCAAGGCGGCGGTTCGGATGGCTACACCTTC
>NA|13|TRBV13|many|TRBJ2-7
CASSLRSGYEQYF
TGTGCCAGCAGCTTGCGGTCCGGTTACGAGCAGTACTTC
>NA|13|TRBV20-1|NA|TRBJ1-1
CSAPSGEAGAAFF
TGCAGTGCCCCCTCGGGCGAAGCTGGGGCAGCTTTCTTT
>TRBD1|14|TRBV5-6|NA|TRBJ2-3
CASSDRGLTDTQYF
TGTGCCAGCAGCGACAGGGGCCTCACAGATACGCAGTATTTT
>NA|13|TRBV29-1|many|TRBJ2-3
CSVEVARTDTQYF
TGCAGCGTTGAAGTAGCGCGCACAGATACGCAGTATTTT
>NA|15|TRBV20-1|many|TRBJ2-7
CSARDIGQNTYEQYF
TGCAGTGCTAGAGACATTGGGCAGAACACCTACGAGCAGTACTTC
>NA|14|TRBV10-3|many|TRBJ2-3
CAISGGDVADTQYF
TGTGCCATCAGTGGGGGGGACGTCGCAGATACGCAGTATTTT
>TRBD2|15|TRBV14|many|TRBJ2-3
CASSQGTSGTDTQYF
TGTGCCAGCAGCCAAGGGACTAGCGGCACAGATACGCAGTATTTT
>NA|14|TRBV24-1|many|TRBJ2-7
CATSDPLRGYEQYF
TGTGCCACCAGTGATCCCTTACGGGGCTACGAGCAGTACTTC
>NA|17|TRBV5-1|many|TRBJ2-2
CASSLGQDSVNTGELFF
TGCGCCAGCAGCTTGGGTCAGGACAGCGTTAACACCGGGGAGCTGTTTTTT
>NA|15|TRBV24-1|few|TRBJ2-1
CATSDLFTGKDEQFF
TGTGCCACCAGTGATTTGTTTACAGGGAAGGATGAGCAGTTCTTC
>NA|14|TRBV9|NA|TRBJ2-1
CASSQSPLGREQFF
TGTGCCAGCAGTCAATCACCTTTAGGGCGTGAGCAGTTCTTT
>NA|14|TRBV11-3|few|TRBJ2-1
CASSLDAGFGEQFF
TGTGCCAGCAGCTTAGATGCGGGGTTCGGTGAGCAGTTCTTC
>TRBD1|15|TRBV6-5|many|TRBJ2-7
CASRKPGQGSSEQYF
TGTGCCAGCAGAAAGCCTGGACAGGGGTCATCCGAGCAGTACTTC
>NA|11|TRBV7-2|few|TRBJ2-1
CASSPGLKQFF
TGTGCCAGCAGCCCCGGACTGAAGCAGTTCTTC
>TRBD2|13|TRBV20-1|many|TRBJ2-1
CSAREVREGRQFF
TGCAGTGCTAGAGAGGTGAGGGAGGGCCGCCAGTTCTTC
>TRBD1|17|TRBV9|NA|TRBJ2-2
CASTTAKTGANTGELFF
TGTGCCAGCACCACCGCCAAGACAGGGGCTAACACCGGGGAGCTGTTTTTT
>TRBD2|17|TRBV19|few|TRBJ2-2
CASRASGLAGVTGELFF
TGTGCCAGTAGGGCCTCCGGACTAGCGGGGGTCACCGGGGAGCTGTTTTTT
>NA|14|TRBV3-1|many|TRBJ2-5
CASSQESSGETQYF
TGTGCCAGCAGCCAAGAGTCGAGCGGAGAGACCCAGTACTTC
>NA|13|TRBV3-1|many|TRBJ1-1
CASSRSGDSEAFF
TGTGCCAGCAGCCGAAGCGGGGACTCTGAAGCTTTCTTT
>TRBD1|15|TRBV29-1|many|TRBJ2-7
CSVAGQGAVLYEQYF
TGCAGCGTCGCCGGCCAGGGGGCTGTCTTGTACGAGCAGTACTTC
>NA|16|TRBV5-1|many|TRBJ2-2
CASSWTQGGGTGELFF
TGCGCCAGCAGCTGGACACAGGGTGGCGGCACCGGGGAGCTGTTTTTT
>NA|15|TRBV5-1|many|TRBJ2-7
CASSLDVSGSGEQYF
TGCGCCAGCAGCTTGGATGTTTCGGGGTCTGGCGAGCAGTACTTC